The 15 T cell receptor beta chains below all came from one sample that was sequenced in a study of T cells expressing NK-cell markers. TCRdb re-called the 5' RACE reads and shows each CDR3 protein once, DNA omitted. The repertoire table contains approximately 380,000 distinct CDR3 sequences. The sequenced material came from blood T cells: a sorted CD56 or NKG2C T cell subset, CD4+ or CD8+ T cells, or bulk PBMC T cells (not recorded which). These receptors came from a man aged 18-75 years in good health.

CDR3 sequence: CASSLVRGTSGAGDTQYF. This sequence joins TRBV11-2 and TRBJ2-3; no DNA is available, so the TRBD2 call from TCRdb remains unchecked. The CDR3 is 18 amino acids. Per the germline V gene, CDR1 is SGHAT and CDR2 is FQNNGV.

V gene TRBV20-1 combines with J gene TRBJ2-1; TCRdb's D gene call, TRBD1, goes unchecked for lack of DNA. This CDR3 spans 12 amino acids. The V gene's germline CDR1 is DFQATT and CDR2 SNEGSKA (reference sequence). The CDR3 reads CSAGPPRDEQFF.

This CDR3 reads CASSPQPHRGEQYF. The chain carries TRBV7-6 and TRBJ2-7; TCRdb's D gene call, TRBD1, goes unchecked for lack of DNA. The CDR3 contains 14 residues. CDR1 is SGHVS and CDR2 is FNYEAQ in the germline V gene.

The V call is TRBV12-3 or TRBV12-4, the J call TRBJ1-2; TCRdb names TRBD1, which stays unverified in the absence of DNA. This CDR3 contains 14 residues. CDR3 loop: CASSLSSGGYGYTF.

The CDR3 reads CASTDLGSKNIQYF. The rearrangement uses TRBV3-1 and TRBJ2-4. The CDR3 covers 14 residues. Germline loops: CDR1 LGHDT, CDR2 YNNKEL (reference sequence).

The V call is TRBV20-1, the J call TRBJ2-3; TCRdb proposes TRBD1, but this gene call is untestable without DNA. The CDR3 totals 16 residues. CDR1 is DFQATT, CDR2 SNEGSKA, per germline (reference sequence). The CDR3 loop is CSARGIPGGGTDTQYF.

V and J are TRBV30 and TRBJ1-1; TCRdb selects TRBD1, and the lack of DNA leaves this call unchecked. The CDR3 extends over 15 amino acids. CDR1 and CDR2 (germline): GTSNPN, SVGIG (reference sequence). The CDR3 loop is CAWSRGGTGNTEAFF.

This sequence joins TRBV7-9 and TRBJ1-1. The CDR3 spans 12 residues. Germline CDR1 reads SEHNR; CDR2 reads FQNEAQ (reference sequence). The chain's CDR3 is CASSLEVASAFF.

The CDR3 sequence: CASSDPRGRETQYF. The chain combines TRBV25-1 with TRBJ2-5. CDR1 and CDR2 (germline): MGHDK, SYGVNS. CDR3 length: 14 residues. Using reference TRBV25-1 and TRBJ2-5 for the parts outside the CDR3, the full variable domain is EADIYQTPRYLVIGTGKKITLECSQTMGHDKMYWYQQDPGMELHLIHYSYGVNSTEKGDLSSESTVSRIRTEHFPLTLESARPSHTSQYLCASSDPRGRETQYFGPGTRLLVL.

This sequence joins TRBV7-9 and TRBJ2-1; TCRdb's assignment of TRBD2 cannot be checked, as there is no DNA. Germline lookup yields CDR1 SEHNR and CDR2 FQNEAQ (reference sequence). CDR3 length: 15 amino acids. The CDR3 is CASGAGGPDYNEQFF.

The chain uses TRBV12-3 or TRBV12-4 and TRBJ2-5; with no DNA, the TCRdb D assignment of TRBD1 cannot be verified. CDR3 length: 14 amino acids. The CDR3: CASSYDRGSETQYF.

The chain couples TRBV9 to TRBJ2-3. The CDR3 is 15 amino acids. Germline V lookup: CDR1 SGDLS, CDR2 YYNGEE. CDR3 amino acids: CASSVASGGTDTQYF.

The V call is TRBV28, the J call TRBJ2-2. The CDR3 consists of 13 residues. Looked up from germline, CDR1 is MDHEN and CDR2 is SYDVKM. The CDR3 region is CASHPAGTGELFF.

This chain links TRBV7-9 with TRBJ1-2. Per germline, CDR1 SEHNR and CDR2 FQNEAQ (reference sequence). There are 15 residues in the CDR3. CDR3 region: CASTQTPAGAYGYTF.

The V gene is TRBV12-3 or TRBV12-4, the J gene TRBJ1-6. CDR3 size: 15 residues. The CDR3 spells CASSPRYSYNSPLHF.